This TCR beta chain was sequenced during a study of CD8 T cells in ankylosing spondylitis. The CDR3 covers 15 residues. Germline V lookup: CDR1 SGHRS, CDR2 YFSETQ. V lost 0 bases and J 2 bases, leaving 8 bases between the germline ends. TCRdb analysed the 5' RACE reads with MiXCR anew, one entry per CDR3 protein. The profile shows around 130,000 distinct CDR3 sequences, more than 6.5% of them singletons. Ten or more counts support this clonotype. V gene TRBV5-1 combines with J gene TRBJ2-2; D might be TRBD1 (5 bases). The receptor comes from a male donor with ankylosing spondylitis or in good health (not recorded which). Sequencing used blood, either unsorted or a sorted T cell fraction (not recorded which). CDR3 nucleotide sequence: TGCGCCAGCAGCTTGGCCGGACATAACACCGGGGAGCTGTTTTTT. It translates to CASSLAGHNTGELFF.